This T cell receptor beta chain was sequenced for a study of blood T cell repertoires in COVID-19. In the authors' workflow: It was from reference gene primer amplification that nucleated cell counts were estimated. Sequencing used immunoSEQ multiplex PCR; TCRdb keeps in-frame clones, though not all of them. Clone size and V and J calls were adopted from that table, with D and trimming inferred from the DNA. Of about 150,000 clones listed, roughly 80% are singletons. CDR1 and CDR2 from the germline V gene are LNHDA and SQIVND (reference sequence). V dropped 7 bases and J dropped 3; count of bases not matched to a gene: 6. The CDR3 has 14 amino acids.

The material sequenced was PBMCs or T cells enriched from blood (not recorded which). The TCR comes from a woman aged 45 to 65 who had recovered from COVID-19. The chain combines TRBV19 with TRBJ1-5, with TRBD1 identical over 7 bases. CDR3 bases: TGTGCCAGTAATATCGACAGGGTCAATCAGCCCCAGCATTTT. Translating gives CASNIDRVNQPQHF.